The 22 T cell receptor beta chains in this list originate from one sample, sequenced in a study of technical replicates of blood from a handful of donors (dated by TCRdb to about 2017). The library came from the immunoSEQ multiplex PCR assay. The clones in this table, taken by TCRdb from immuneACCESS, are in-frame only. Not every clone is retained; where verified, under half of the shortfall comes from an unresolved V gene, and the cause of the rest is unknown. A total of tens of thousands of clones appear in this sample, 94% of them only once. The biggest ten clones account for more than 0.2% of the sample. Sequenced sample: T cells isolated from PBMCs. These receptors all come from a human donor in good health.

This sequence joins TRBV11-2 and TRBJ2-3, with TRBD2 as a possible D gene (6 bases). This CDR3 region has 17 residues. Looked up from germline, CDR1 is SGHAT and CDR2 is FQNNGV. The V gene lost 6 bases and the J gene lost 2 bases, with 21 bases spanning the gap. The chain's CDR3 is CASRYYLRESPTDTQYF. DNA for the CDR3: TGTGCCAGCAGATATTACTTGCGGGAAAGCCCCACAGATACGCAGTATTTT.

The chain uses TRBV7-8 and TRBJ2-7; TRBD1 matches at 8 bases. CDR1 SGHVS and CDR2 FQNEAQ come from the germline V gene. The CDR3 consists of 18 residues. J lost 3 bases, V lost 4 bases, and 17 bases had no gene match. CDR3 sequence reads: CASSSNPLKGQGYYEQYF. The CDR3 DNA sequence: TGTGCCAGCAGCTCCAATCCTCTGAAAGGACAGGGCTACTACGAGCAGTACTTC.

This clone was observed once. In DNA form, the CDR3 reads TGTGCCAGCGCCCCGGGGGTGGAAGAGACCCAGTACTTC. This translates into CASAPGVEETQYF. The rearrangement links TRBV5-6 to TRBJ2-5, with D perhaps TRBD2 (6 bases). V was pared by 7 bases and J by 3 bases, with 13 bases between. There are 13 residues in the CDR3. Germline lookup yields CDR1 SGHDT and CDR2 YYEEEE.

V and J are TRBV28 and TRBJ2-5; D unclear. V gave up 6 bases and J gave up 0 bases, with 8 bases separating them. This CDR3 has 13 residues. Germline CDR1 and CDR2: MDHEN and SYDVKM. CDR3 sequence reads: CASRLEYQETQYF. The CDR3 DNA reads as TGTGCCAGCAGATTAGAGTACCAAGAGACCCAGTACTTC.

Concerning this clone itself: Relative to the germline gene, one junction end is altered; a read error may explain this. This chain uses TRBV7-9 with TRBJ2-3; D remains unclear. The CDR3 has 13 residues. Germline V gene lookup returns CDR1 SEHNR and CDR2 FQNEAQ (reference sequence). The CDR3 loop reads CASSLFVQDKTFF. CDR3 DNA: TGTGCCAGCAGCTTATTCGTCCAGGATAAGACCTTTTTT.

This clone occurred once. The chain joins TRBV5-6 to TRBJ1-6; D uncertain. CDR1 SGHDT and CDR2 YYEEEE come from the germline V gene. CDR3 length: 15 amino acids. Trimming stripped 4 bases from V and 10 bases from J, with 18 bases between. The CDR3 reads CASSTVTLLKSPLHF. The CDR3 coding sequence is TGTGCCAGCAGCACAGTCACTCTCCTCAAGTCACCCCTCCACTTT. Complete variable domain (other parts from reference TRBV5-6 and TRBJ1-6): DAGVTQSPTHLIKTRGQQVTLRCSPKSGHDTVSWYQQALGQGPQFIFQYYEEEERQRGNFPDRFSGHQFPNYSSELNVNALLLGDSALYLCASSTVTLLKSPLHFGNGTRLTVT.

This chain connects TRBV6-5 to TRBJ2-1; no firm D call. The V gene lost 0 bases and the J gene lost 5 bases, with 8 bases spanning the gap. This CDR3 is 14 amino acids long. Germline V lookup: CDR1 MNHEY, CDR2 SVGAGI. The CDR3 nucleotides are TGTGCCAGCAGTTACTCCGTTAGTGACAATGAGCAGTTCTTC. Protein sequence: CASSYSVSDNEQFF.

The chain uses TRBV19 and TRBJ2-3; tentative D call: TRBD2 (5 bases). The CDR3 extends over 15 amino acids. Per the germline V gene, CDR1 is LNHDA and CDR2 is SQIVND (reference sequence). The V and J ends lost 6 bases and 4 bases respectively, with 17 bases between them. The CDR3 bases are TGTGCCAGTAGCCAGACTATAAGCACATCAGATACGCAGTATTTT. The encoded protein is CASSQTISTSDTQYF.

This chain connects TRBV28 to TRBJ2-7; 8 bases align to TRBD2. Germline CDR1 MDHEN, CDR2 SYDVKM. The CDR3 runs 16 residues. V was clipped by 6 bases and J by 3 bases; unmatched bases: 13. The CDR3 spells CASSPSGSGRGYEQYF. CDR3 DNA: TGTGCCAGCAGCCCCTCAGGGAGCGGGAGAGGCTACGAGCAGTACTTC.

The chain couples TRBV11-2 to TRBJ1-2; 9 bases fit TRBD1. The CDR3 consists of 13 residues. The V gene's germline CDR1 is SGHAT and CDR2 FQNNGV. With 3 bases clipped from V and 6 bases from J, the junction kept 2 bases outside the gene matches. In DNA, the CDR3 is TGTGCCAGCAGCTTTACAGGGGGCGATGGCTACACCTTC. It specifies CASSFTGGDGYTF.

The genes are TRBV28 and TRBJ2-3, with D possibly matching TRBD2 (5 bases). CDR3 size: 14 residues. V was shortened by 1 base and J by 4 bases, with 9 bases between the two germline ends. Germline CDR1 reads MDHEN; CDR2 reads SYDVKM. The CDR3 DNA is TGTGCCAGCAGTTTATATCGAGCGGCAGATACGCAGTATTTT. This sequence encodes CASSLYRAADTQYF.

The rearrangement uses TRBV11-1 and TRBJ2-7; no definite D call. Germline loops: CDR1 SGHAT, CDR2 FQDESV (reference sequence). The CDR3 sequence is 13 residues long. V lost 1 base, J lost 1 base, and 5 bases lay in between. As DNA, the CDR3 is TGTGCCAGCAGCTTAGGCGGTTCCTACGAGCAGTACTTC. Protein sequence: CASSLGGSYEQYF.

This clone was detected a few times. V and J are TRBV10-3 and TRBJ1-2, with TRBD1 matching 9 bases. The length of the CDR3 is 13 residues. CDR1 and CDR2 (germline): ENHRY, SYGVKD. V lost 5 bases to trimming and J lost 6 bases; unmatched junction nucleotides: 4. CDR3 bases: TGTGCCATCAGTTCACAGGGGGCCCATGGCTACACCTTC. Translation gives CAISSQGAHGYTF.

The chain couples TRBV7-3 to TRBJ1-3; 7 positions match TRBD1. Germline values: CDR1 SGHTA, CDR2 FQGTGA. The CDR3 is 14 amino acids. With V trimmed by 1 base and J by 4 bases, 1 base remained unmatched. CDR3 sequence (DNA): TGTGCCAGCAGCTTAATGGGACAGGGAAACACCATATATTTT. Translated: CASSLMGQGNTIYF.

The chain links TRBV11-3 to TRBJ2-2; D is ambiguous. The CDR3 loop spans 20 amino acids. V was shortened by 1 base and J by 0 bases, with 21 bases between the two germline ends. CDR1 is SGHNT and CDR2 is YENEEA in the germline V gene. The CDR3 DNA reads TGTGCCAGCAGCTTAGTGAATAGTCTTAGTGGTCGAACGAACACCGGGGAGCTGTTTTTT. It encodes CASSLVNSLSGRTNTGELFF.

This sequence joins TRBV19 and TRBJ1-5; weak D call: TRBD1 (5 bases). CDR1 LNHDA and CDR2 SQIVND come from the germline V gene (reference sequence). This CDR3 comprises 16 residues. V shed 0 bases and J shed 6 bases, with 15 bases lying between them. The CDR3, as DNA: TGTGCCAGTAGTATAGAGTCGGCCAGGGCCGGTCAGCCCCAGCATTTT. Its translation is CASSIESARAGQPQHF. The whole variable domain, filled in from reference TRBV19 and TRBJ1-5, reads DGGITQSPKYLFRKEGQNVTLSCEQNLNHDAMYWYRQDPGQGLRLIYYSQIVNDFQKGDIAEGYSVSREKKESFPLTVTSAQKNPTAFYLCASSIESARAGQPQHFGDGTRLSIL.

The chain links TRBV6-5 to TRBJ2-7; TRBD2 matches at 12 bases. In germline, CDR1 is MNHEY, CDR2 SVGAGI. The junction had 8 bases not matched to a gene; V was cut back by 6 bases and J by 5 bases. This CDR3 has 15 amino acids. CDR3 nucleotide sequence: TGTGCCAGCAGCCCCGCGACTAGCGGGAGCCACGAGCAGTACTTC. Translating it yields CASSPATSGSHEQYF.

The J gene is TRBJ2-7, the V gene TRBV19, with 12 bases matching TRBD1. CDR1 LNHDA and CDR2 SQIVND come from the germline V gene (reference sequence). This CDR3 spans 17 amino acids. Germline trimming cut 8 bases from V and 3 bases from J; bases unmatched to any gene: 14. The CDR3 loop is CASAGQGASGTLYEQYF. The CDR3, as DNA: TGTGCCAGTGCGGGACAGGGGGCTAGCGGGACCCTCTACGAGCAGTACTTC.

The chain combines TRBV5-8 with TRBJ1-1, with 9 nucleotides matching TRBD1. The germline gives CDR1 SGHTS, CDR2 YDEGEE. The CDR3 is made up of 17 amino acids. Trimming took 4 bases from V and 0 from J; bases not matched to a gene: 10. The CDR3, as DNA: TGTGCCAGCAGCCGAGACAGGGGGTCATGGATGAACACTGAAGCTTTCTTT. Amino acids: CASSRDRGSWMNTEAFF.

This chain joins TRBV2 and TRBJ2-7; 9 bases agree with TRBD1. The length of the CDR3 is 18 residues. From germline, CDR1 is SNHLY and CDR2 FYNNEI. Trimming cost V 4 bases and J 6 bases; bases outside gene matches: 19. CDR3 in amino acids: CASSGSGTGPSFGSEQYF. The DNA for the CDR3 is TGTGCCAGCAGTGGGTCCGGGACAGGGCCCTCTTTCGGCTCCGAGCAGTACTTC.

The chain couples TRBV4-1 to TRBJ1-5; possible D gene TRBD1, 6 bases. Germline assignment: CDR1 MGHRA and CDR2 YSYEKL. Trimming left V 5 bases short and J 5 bases short, with 13 bases between. This CDR3 has 14 residues. The CDR3 nucleotides are TGCGCCAGCAGCTTGGAACAGGGAGATCAGCCCCAGCATTTT. Its translation: CASSLEQGDQPQHF.

The J gene is TRBJ1-2, the V gene TRBV7-6; 9 bases align to TRBD1. Germline CDR1 and CDR2: SGHVS and FNYEAQ. The CDR3 is made up of 13 amino acids. The ends lost 1 base at V and 7 bases at J; junction bases unmatched: 1. The CDR3 DNA reads as TGTGCCAGCAGCTTAGAACAGGGGGCTGGCTACACCTTC. This sequence encodes CASSLEQGAGYTF.